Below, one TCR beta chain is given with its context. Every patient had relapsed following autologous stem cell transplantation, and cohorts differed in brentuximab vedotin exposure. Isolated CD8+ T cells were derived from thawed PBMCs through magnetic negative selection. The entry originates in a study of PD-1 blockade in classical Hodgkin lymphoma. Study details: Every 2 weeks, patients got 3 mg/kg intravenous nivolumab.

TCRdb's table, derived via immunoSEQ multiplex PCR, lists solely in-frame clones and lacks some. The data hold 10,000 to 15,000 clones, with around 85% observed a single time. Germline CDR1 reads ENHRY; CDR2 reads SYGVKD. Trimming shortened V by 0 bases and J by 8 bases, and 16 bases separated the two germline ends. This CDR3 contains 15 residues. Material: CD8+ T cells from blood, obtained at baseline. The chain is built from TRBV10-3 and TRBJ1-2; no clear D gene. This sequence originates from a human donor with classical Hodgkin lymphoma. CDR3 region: CAISESGQDGWGYTF. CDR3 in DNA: TGTGCCATCAGTGAGTCTGGGCAGGACGGTTGGGGCTACACCTTC.